The sequence of this TCR beta chain was determined in a study of blood T cell repertoires in COVID-19. Overall study: The United States, Italy and Spain were the sources of the acute and convalescent COVID-19 samples.

Using immunoSEQ multiplex PCR, the repertoire was profiled, and TCRdb retains in-frame clones only, with some absent. The sample records roughly 350,000 clones, roughly 90% being singletons. Everyone who took part was roughly 18 to 89 years old, and they came from some 23 US areas. Cohort placement rested on clinical history that participants reported themselves. Germline CDR1 SGHTA, CDR2 FQGNSA. The ends lost 4 bases at V and 4 bases at J; junction bases unmatched: 5. The CDR3 consists of 15 residues. The chain joins TRBV7-2 to TRBJ2-7; 12 positions match TRBD2. This sequence was found in a young woman who had recovered from COVID-19. Sequenced sample: PBMCs or T cells enriched from blood (not recorded which). This CDR3 reads CASSSITSGGYEQYF. Here the CDR3 DNA reads TGTGCCAGCAGCTCAATCACTAGCGGGGGGTACGAGCAGTACTTC.